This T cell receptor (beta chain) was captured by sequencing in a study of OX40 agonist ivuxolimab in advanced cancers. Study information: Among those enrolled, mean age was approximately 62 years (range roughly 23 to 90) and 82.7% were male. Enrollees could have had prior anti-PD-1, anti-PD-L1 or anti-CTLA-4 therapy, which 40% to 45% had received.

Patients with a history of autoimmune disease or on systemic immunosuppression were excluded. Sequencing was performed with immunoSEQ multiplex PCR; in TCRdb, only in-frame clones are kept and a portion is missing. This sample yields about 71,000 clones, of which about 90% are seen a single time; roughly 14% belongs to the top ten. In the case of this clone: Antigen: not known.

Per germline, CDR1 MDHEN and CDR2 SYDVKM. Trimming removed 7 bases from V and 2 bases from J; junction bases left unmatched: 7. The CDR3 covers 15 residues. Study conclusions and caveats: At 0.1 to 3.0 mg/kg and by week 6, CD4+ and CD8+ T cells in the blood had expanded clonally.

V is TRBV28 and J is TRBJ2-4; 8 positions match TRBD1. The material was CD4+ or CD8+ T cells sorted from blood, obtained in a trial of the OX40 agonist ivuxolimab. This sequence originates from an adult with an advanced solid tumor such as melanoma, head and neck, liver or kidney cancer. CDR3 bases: TGTGCCAGCAAAGAGGCAGGGGGCACCAAAAACATTCAGTACTTC. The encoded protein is CASKEAGGTKNIQYF.